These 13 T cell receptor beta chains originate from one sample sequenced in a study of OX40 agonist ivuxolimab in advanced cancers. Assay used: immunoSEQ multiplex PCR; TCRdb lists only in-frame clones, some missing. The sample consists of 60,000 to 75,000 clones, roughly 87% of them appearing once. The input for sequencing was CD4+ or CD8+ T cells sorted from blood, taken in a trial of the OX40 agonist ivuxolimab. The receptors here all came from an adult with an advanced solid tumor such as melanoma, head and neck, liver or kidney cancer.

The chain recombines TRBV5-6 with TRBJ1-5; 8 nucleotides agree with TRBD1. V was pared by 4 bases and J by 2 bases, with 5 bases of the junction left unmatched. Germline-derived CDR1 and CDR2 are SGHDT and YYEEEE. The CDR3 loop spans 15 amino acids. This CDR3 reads CASSRQGARNQPQHF. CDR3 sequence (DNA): TGTGCCAGCAGCCGTCAGGGGGCCCGCAATCAGCCCCAGCATTTT.

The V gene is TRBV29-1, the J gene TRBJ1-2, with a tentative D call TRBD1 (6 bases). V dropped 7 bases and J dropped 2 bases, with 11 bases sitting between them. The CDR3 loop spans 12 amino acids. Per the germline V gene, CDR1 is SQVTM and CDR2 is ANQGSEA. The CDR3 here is CSAADRNYGYTF. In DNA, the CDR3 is TGCAGCGCCGCAGACAGGAACTATGGCTACACCTTC.

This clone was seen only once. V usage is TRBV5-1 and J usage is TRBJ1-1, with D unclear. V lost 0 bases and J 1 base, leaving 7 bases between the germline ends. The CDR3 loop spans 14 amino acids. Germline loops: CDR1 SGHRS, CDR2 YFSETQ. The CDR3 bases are TGCGCCAGCAGCTTGGGGTCATCGAACACTGAAGCTTTCTTT. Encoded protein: CASSLGSSNTEAFF.

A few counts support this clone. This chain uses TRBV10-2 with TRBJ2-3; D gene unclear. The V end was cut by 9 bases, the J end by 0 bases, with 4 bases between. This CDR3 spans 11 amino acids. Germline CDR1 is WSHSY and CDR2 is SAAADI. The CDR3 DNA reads TGCGCCAGACCTAGCACAGATACGCAGTATTTT. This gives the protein CARPSTDTQYF.

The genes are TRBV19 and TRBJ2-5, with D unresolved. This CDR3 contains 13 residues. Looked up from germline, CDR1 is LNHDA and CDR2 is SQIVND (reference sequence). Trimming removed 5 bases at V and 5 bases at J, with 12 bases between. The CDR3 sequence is CASSGDLWETQYF. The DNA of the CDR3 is TGTGCCAGTAGTGGGGATCTTTGGGAGACCCAGTACTTC.

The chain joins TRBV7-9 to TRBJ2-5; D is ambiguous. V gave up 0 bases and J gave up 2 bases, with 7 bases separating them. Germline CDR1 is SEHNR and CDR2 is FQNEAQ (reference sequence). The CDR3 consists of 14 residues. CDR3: CASSLASGQETQYF. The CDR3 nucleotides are TGTGCCAGCAGCTTAGCATCCGGGCAAGAGACCCAGTACTTC.

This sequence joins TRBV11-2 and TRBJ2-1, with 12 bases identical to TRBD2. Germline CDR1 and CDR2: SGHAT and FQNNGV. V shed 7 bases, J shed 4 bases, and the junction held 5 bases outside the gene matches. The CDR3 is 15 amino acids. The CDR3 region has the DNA TGTGCCAGCACCCGACTAGCGGGAGTTTACAATGAGCAGTTCTTC. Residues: CASTRLAGVYNEQFF.

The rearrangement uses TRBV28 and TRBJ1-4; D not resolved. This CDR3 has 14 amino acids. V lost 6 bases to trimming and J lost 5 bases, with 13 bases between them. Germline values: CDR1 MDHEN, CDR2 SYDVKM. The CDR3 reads CASRQDWPNEKLFF. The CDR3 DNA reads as TGTGCCAGCAGGCAGGACTGGCCCAATGAAAAACTGTTTTTT.

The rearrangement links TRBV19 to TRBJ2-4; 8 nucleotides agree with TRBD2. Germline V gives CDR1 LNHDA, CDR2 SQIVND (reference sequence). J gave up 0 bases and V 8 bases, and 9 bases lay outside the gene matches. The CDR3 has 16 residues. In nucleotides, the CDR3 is TGTGCCAGTCGTGACGGGGGGGCAGTAGCCAAAAACATTCAGTACTTC. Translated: CASRDGGAVAKNIQYF.

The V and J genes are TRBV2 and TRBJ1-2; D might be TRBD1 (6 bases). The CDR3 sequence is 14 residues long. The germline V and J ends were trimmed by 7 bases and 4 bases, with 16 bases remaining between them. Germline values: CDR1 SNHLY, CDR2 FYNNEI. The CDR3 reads CASIPQGFLYGYTF. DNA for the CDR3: TGTGCCAGCATACCCCAGGGGTTTCTCTATGGCTACACCTTC.

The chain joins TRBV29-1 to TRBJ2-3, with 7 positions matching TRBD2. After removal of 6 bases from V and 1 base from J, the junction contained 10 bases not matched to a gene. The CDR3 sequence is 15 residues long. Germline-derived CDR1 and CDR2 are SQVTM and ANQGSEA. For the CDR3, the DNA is TGCAGCGTGGGGAGGCGGGAGTCGGGCACAGATACGCAGTATTTT. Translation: CSVGRRESGTDTQYF.

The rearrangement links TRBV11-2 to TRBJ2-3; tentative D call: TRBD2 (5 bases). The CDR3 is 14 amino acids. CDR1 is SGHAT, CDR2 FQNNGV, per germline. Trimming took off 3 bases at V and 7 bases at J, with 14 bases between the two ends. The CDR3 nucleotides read TGTGCCAGCAGCTTGATTGCGGGTGACTATACGCAGTATTTT. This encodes CASSLIAGDYTQYF.

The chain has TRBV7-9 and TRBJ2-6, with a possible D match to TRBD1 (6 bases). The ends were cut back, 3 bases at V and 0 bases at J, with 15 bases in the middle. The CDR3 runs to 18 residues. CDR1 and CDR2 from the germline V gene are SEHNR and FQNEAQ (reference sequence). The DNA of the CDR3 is TGTGCCAGCAGCTTCAACCAGGGGCTGAGCTCTGGGGCCAACGTCCTGACTTTC. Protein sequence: CASSFNQGLSSGANVLTF.